This TCR beta chain was documented in a study of technical replicates of blood from a few donors. The assay was immunoSEQ multiplex PCR, and TCRdb's table has in-frame clones only and misses some. Seen here are tens of thousands of clones, 86% observed once, and the top ten hold about 5%. Germline lookup yields CDR1 SQVTM and CDR2 ANQGSEA. After removal of 5 bases from V and 2 bases from J, the junction contained 5 bases not matched to a gene. The CDR3 spans 14 residues. This clone has a single count. The receptor comes from a human donor in good health. Some clones in this sample may be carry-over from other donors' samples. The rearrangement joins TRBV29-1 to TRBJ2-1, with 8 bases identical to TRBD1. Sequencing input: PBMCs. The CDR3 sequence: CSVHRDRTYNEQFF. CDR3 in DNA: TGCAGCGTTCACCGGGACAGGACCTACAATGAGCAGTTCTTC.